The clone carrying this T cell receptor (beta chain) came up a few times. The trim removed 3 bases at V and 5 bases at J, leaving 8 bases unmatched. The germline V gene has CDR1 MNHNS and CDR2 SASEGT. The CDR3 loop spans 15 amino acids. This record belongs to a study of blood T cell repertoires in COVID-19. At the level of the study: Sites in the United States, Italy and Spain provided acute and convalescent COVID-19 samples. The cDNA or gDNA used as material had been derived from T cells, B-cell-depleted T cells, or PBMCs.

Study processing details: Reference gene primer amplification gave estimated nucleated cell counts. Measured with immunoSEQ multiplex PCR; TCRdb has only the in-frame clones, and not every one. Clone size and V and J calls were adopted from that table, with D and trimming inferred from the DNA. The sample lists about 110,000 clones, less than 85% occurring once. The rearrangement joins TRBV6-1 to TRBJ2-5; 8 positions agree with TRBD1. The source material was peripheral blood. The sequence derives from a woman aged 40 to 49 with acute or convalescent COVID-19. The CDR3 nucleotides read TGTGCCAGCAGTGATATCGACAGGGGTGGGGAGACCCAGTACTTC. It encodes CASSDIDRGGETQYF.